The 21 T cell receptor delta chains listed next were all sequenced from one sample in a study of γδ T cells in repeated Plasmodium falciparum infection. TCRdb repeated clone calling on the multiplex PCR reads with CATT. The sample contains 93,000 or so delta-chain clones, more than 0.85% of which appear only once. Flow sorting of PBMC yielded separate Vgamma9/Vdelta2+ and Vdelta2-negative gammadelta T cell populations for bulk repertoire analysis. The sample was gamma-delta T cells from blood. These receptors were taken from a pool of human donors (malaria-infected and uninfected, not separated).

To note about this clone: A far bigger clonotype differs at one base, so this is likely a read error. This specimen includes other DNA sequences encoding the same CDR3. The V and J genes are TRDV1 and TRDJ1; D might be TRDD3 (7 bases). TCRdb offers no J gene call, so here the DNA was matched to germline to obtain one. This CDR3 is 19 amino acids long. The germline V gene has CDR1 TSWWSYY and CDR2 QGS. The CDR3 DNA reads TGCGCTCTTGGGAACCTTCCGGGCGGCTGGGGGCAGTACACCGATAAACTCATCTTT. Its translation: CALGNLPGGWGQYTDKLIF.

In this sample, this clone turned up a few times. With only one base between it and a far larger clone, this is likely a read error. This CDR3 is also generated by other DNA sequences in the sample. The CDR3 region has the DNA TGTGCCTGTGACACCGTGGGAAGTACTGGGGGATACGGCGCCGACAAACTCATCTTT. Its translation: CACDTVGSTGGYGADKLIF. The rearrangement uses TRDV2 and TRDJ1, with 13 bases that match TRDD3. TCRdb lists no J gene, so it was determined here by aligning the DNA to germline. CDR3 length: 19 residues. The germline gives CDR1 GEAIGNYY, CDR2 EKD.

This clone was found a few times. A far larger clone is only one base removed, so a read error is likely. The sample holds other DNA sequences that translate to the same CDR3. The V gene was identified as TRDV2, while no J gene was called. The V gene's germline CDR1 is GEAIGNYY and CDR2 EKD. The CDR3 loop spans 16 amino acids. DNA for the CDR3: TGTGCCTGTGACACCCGTATCGCCCCGTACACCGATAAACTCATCTTC. It translates to CACDTRIAPYTDKLIF.

This clone has a count of ten or more. TCRdb assigns this DNA the protein of a much larger clone, which departs from its translation at residue 13; this likely reflects a read error, and the protein shown comes from translating the DNA. This chain joins TRDV2 and TRDJ1; tentatively, D is TRDD3 (6 bases). CDR1 and CDR2 from the germline V gene are GEAIGNYY and EKD. CDR3 length equals 16 residues. The CDR3 spells CACDTVGGGPTDRLIF. The CDR3 DNA reads as TGTGCCTGTGACACGGTGGGAGGGGGACCCACCGATAGACTCATCTTT.

Remarks on this clone: Given a far larger clone just one base away, this is likely a sequencing read error. The same CDR3 arises from other DNA sequences in this sample as well. The chain is built from TRDV2 and TRDJ1, with 8 bases that match TRDD3. In the absence of a J gene in TCRdb, the DNA was matched to germline to assign it here. The length of the CDR3 is 16 residues. The germline gives CDR1 GEAIGNYY, CDR2 EKD. The V segment lost 0 bases and the J segment 1 base; nucleotides outside the gene matches: 6. The CDR3 loop is CACDTGFGGSTDKLIF. For the CDR3, the DNA is TGTGCCTGTGACACCGGCTTTGGGGGATCCACCGATAAACTCATCTTT.

This clone was seen more than once but under ten times. The protein recorded in TCRdb matches a much larger clone and deviates from this DNA's translation at residue 11, suggesting a read error; the protein here is obtained by translating the DNA. The CDR3 region has the DNA TGTGCCTGTGACAGTAGGACTGGGGGACATTTCTACACCGATAAACTCATCTTT. Protein: CACDSRTGGHFYTDKLIF. The V call is TRDV2, the J call TRDJ1; 9 nucleotides align to TRDD3. No J segment appears in TCRdb, so it was assigned here by matching the sequence to germline. The CDR3 has 18 residues. Unmatched junction bases numbered 12, after V lost 2 bases and J lost 0 bases. CDR1 GEAIGNYY and CDR2 EKD come from the germline V gene.

This clone was picked up a small number of times. The protein given by TCRdb reflects a much larger clone and differs at residue 9 from this DNA's translation, likely from a read error; the protein shown is the DNA's translation. V and J are TRDV2 and TRDJ1, with TRDD3 identical over 10 bases. The J gene is absent in TCRdb and was assigned here via DNA matching to germline. This CDR3 contains 16 residues. Germline V gene lookup returns CDR1 GEAIGNYY and CDR2 EKD. Germline trimming cut 3 bases from V and 1 base from J; bases unmatched to any gene: 7. CDR3 residues: CACDRTGGSFTDKLIF. The DNA for the CDR3 is TGTGCCTGTGACCGTACTGGGGGATCTTTCACCGATAAACTCATCTTT.

Comment on this clone: The mismatch at residue 14 between this DNA's translation and the TCRdb protein of a much larger clone likely reflects a read error; the protein shown is translated from the DNA. V gene TRDV2 combines with J gene TRDJ1, with 12 bases lining up with TRDD3. The J gene comes from matching the DNA to germline here; TCRdb lacks it. Germline lookup yields CDR1 GEAIGNYY and CDR2 EKD. The CDR3 extends over 18 amino acids. The CDR3 coding sequence is TGTGCCTGTGACACGATTACTGGGGGATACTCGTCCACCGGTAAACTCATCTTT. Protein sequence: CACDTITGGYSSTGKLIF.

In its sample, this clone was seen a few times. For this DNA, TCRdb reports the protein of a much larger clone, which diverges at residue 12, most likely from a read error; the protein presented here is translated directly from the DNA. The V call is TRDV1, the J call TRDJ1; D possibly corresponds to TRDD3 (6 bases). Here the J gene came from matching the DNA to germline, since TCRdb omits it. V lost 4 bases and J lost 3, with 36 bases in between. Germline loops: CDR1 TSWWSYY, CDR2 QGS. CDR3 length: 22 amino acids. This CDR3 is CALGVFNNILNRGTPSADKLIF. CDR3 DNA sequence: TGTGCTCTTGGGGTCTTCAATAATATTCTAAACCGGGGGACACCATCAGCCGATAAACTCATCTTT.

The sample holds a few counts of this clone. The TCRdb record carries a much larger clone's protein, which differs from this DNA's translation at residue 11; a read error is the likely cause, and the protein listed here is the DNA translation. The chain links TRDV2 to TRDJ1, with D maybe TRDD3 (6 bases). TCRdb carries no J gene annotation; the J gene was assigned here by matching the DNA with germline. CDR3 length equals 15 residues. From germline, CDR1 is GEAIGNYY and CDR2 EKD. CDR3 protein: CACDPLGGSTGKLIF. The DNA for the CDR3 is TGTGCCTGTGACCCTTTGGGGGGGTCAACCGGTAAACTCATCTTT.

This clone was seen only a few times. This probably arose from a read error, given a far larger clone one base away. Additional DNA sequences in this sample encode the identical CDR3. V usage is TRDV1 and J usage is TRDJ1, with a tentative D call TRDD3 (5 bases). CDR1 is TSWWSYY, CDR2 QGS, per germline. The germline V and J ends were trimmed by 7 bases and 9 bases, with 39 bases remaining between them. There are 20 residues in the CDR3. CDR3 sequence reads: CALDLRWVLGDPYLTAELIF. The DNA for the CDR3 is TGTGCTCTTGATCTACGGTGGGTACTAGGGGACCCCTATCTCACCGCAGAACTCATCTTT.

The V call is TRDV1, the J call TRDJ1, with TRDD3 matching 12 bases. The J gene was missing in TCRdb and was found by matching the end of the DNA to germline. The junction had 15 bases not matched to a gene; V was cut back by 2 bases and J by 2 bases. From germline, CDR1 is TSWWSYY and CDR2 QGS. The CDR3 runs 20 residues. Here the CDR3 reads CALGEIPPYWGIPRTDKLIF. The CDR3, as DNA: TGTGCTCTTGGGGAAATCCCACCATACTGGGGGATACCGCGGACCGATAAACTCATCTTT.

A note on this clone: A far larger clone differs by one base, so this is likely a read error. In the same sample, other DNA sequences code for this CDR3. V gene TRDV1 combines with J gene TRDJ1; no clear D. TCRdb records no J gene; here it was assigned by comparing the DNA to germline. The V end lost 1 base, the J end lost 8 bases, and 8 bases lay between the germline ends. CDR1 and CDR2 from the germline V gene are TSWWSYY and QGS. This CDR3 has 12 amino acids. The CDR3 protein is CALGERGHKLIF. The CDR3 DNA reads TGTGCTCTTGGGGAACGAGGCCACAAACTCATCTTT.

About this clone itself: This probably arose from a read error, given a far larger clone one base away. This sample also contains other DNA sequences that code for the same CDR3. The chain uses TRDV2 and TRDJ1; 7 bases fit TRDD3. Germline matching of the DNA provided the J gene here, since TCRdb leaves it blank. CDR3 size: 17 residues. The germline gives CDR1 GEAIGNYY, CDR2 EKD. In DNA, the CDR3 is TGTGCCTGTGACACTGGGGGGGATTACCGGTACACCGACAAACTCATCTTT. Its protein product is CACDTGGDYRYTDKLIF.

This clone was observed at least ten times. TCRdb assigns this DNA the protein of a much larger clone, which departs from its translation at residue 4; this likely reflects a read error, and the protein shown comes from translating the DNA. The chain recombines TRDV2 with TRDJ1; D is unclear. In the absence of a J gene in TCRdb, the DNA was matched to germline to assign it here. CDR1 and CDR2 (germline): GEAIGNYY, EKD. This CDR3 is 16 amino acids long. CDR3 protein: CACGTVERRYTDKLIF. Here the CDR3 DNA reads TGTGCCTGTGGCACCGTTGAACGGAGGTACACCGATAAACTCATCTTT.

This clone was observed at least ten times. A far bigger clonotype differs at one base, so this is likely a read error. Other DNA variants within this sample encode the same CDR3. This sequence joins TRDV2 and TRDJ1; 8 positions agree with TRDD3. Germline assignment: CDR1 GEAIGNYY and CDR2 EKD. The CDR3 is 20 residues long. CDR3 region: CACDTVGWGIRQIHTDKLIF. For the CDR3, the DNA is TGTGCCTGCGACACGGTGGGATGGGGGATTCGCCAAATACACACCGATAAACTCATCTTT.

As to this clone: A read error is the likely source, as a far larger clone sits one nucleotide away. This same CDR3 is encoded by further DNA sequences in the sample. This chain uses TRDV2 with TRDJ1, with 9 bases lining up with TRDD3. The CDR3 contains 16 residues. The junction had 11 bases not matched to a gene; V was cut back by 7 bases and J by 0 bases. The V gene's germline CDR1 is GEAIGNYY and CDR2 EKD. In DNA form, the CDR3 reads TGTGCCTGCGTCAGTACTGGGGGAGCGTACACCGATAAACTCATCTTT. Translation gives CACVSTGGAYTDKLIF.

This clone was found a few times. This likely came from a read error, as a far larger clone is one base away. The same CDR3 also results from other DNA sequences found in this sample. The V segment is TRDV2, and no J call was made; the table's D call TRDD3 went unverified against the DNA. Germline V gene sequence: CDR1 GEAIGNYY, CDR2 EKD. The CDR3 consists of 24 residues. The CDR3 here is CACDTLAPSPTAGGSYTDGHKLIF. In nucleotides, the CDR3 is TGTGCCTGTGACACCCTGGCCCCCTCTCCTACGGCTGGGGGATCGTACACCGATGGTCATAAACTCATTTTT.

This clone has a count of ten or more. This likely came from a read error, as a far larger clone is one base away. The identical CDR3 is also encoded by other nucleotide sequences in the sample. The chain couples TRDV1 to TRDJ1; no firm D call. V lost 5 bases and J 7 bases, leaving 11 bases between the germline ends. Germline values: CDR1 TSWWSYY, CDR2 QGS. CDR3 size: 12 residues. The CDR3: CALGMLPFKLIF. The CDR3 bases are TGTGCTCTTGGGATGTTGCCTTTTAAACTCATCTTT.

This clone was observed a few times. A read error likely explains this, since a far larger clone differs by one base. The sample has other DNA sequences that encode this CDR3 too. V usage is TRDV2 and J usage is TRDJ1; 12 bases fit TRDD3. TCRdb records no J gene; here it was assigned by comparing the DNA to germline. The CDR3 is made up of 19 amino acids. V was pared by 0 bases and J by 1 base, with 11 bases of the junction left unmatched. Germline values: CDR1 GEAIGNYY, CDR2 EKD. The CDR3 loop reads CACDTTPVLGDTATDKLIF. The CDR3 coding sequence is TGTGCCTGTGACACCACACCCGTACTGGGGGATACTGCCACCGATAAACTCATCTTT.

As concerns this clone: This sequence is one base from a far larger clone and is likely a read error. The sample carries other DNA sequences with the same CDR3. The chain couples TRDV1 to TRDJ1, with D maybe TRDD2 (6 bases). The J gene, left out of TCRdb, was set here by checking the DNA against germline. CDR3 size: 19 residues. Per the germline V gene, CDR1 is TSWWSYY and CDR2 is QGS. Trimming removed 9 bases at V and 0 bases at J, with 29 bases between. This CDR3 is CALSYRDGRGLQYTDKLIF. The CDR3 DNA sequence: TGTGCTCTCTCCTACCGGGATGGTAGAGGGTTACAGTACACCGATAAACTCATCTTT.